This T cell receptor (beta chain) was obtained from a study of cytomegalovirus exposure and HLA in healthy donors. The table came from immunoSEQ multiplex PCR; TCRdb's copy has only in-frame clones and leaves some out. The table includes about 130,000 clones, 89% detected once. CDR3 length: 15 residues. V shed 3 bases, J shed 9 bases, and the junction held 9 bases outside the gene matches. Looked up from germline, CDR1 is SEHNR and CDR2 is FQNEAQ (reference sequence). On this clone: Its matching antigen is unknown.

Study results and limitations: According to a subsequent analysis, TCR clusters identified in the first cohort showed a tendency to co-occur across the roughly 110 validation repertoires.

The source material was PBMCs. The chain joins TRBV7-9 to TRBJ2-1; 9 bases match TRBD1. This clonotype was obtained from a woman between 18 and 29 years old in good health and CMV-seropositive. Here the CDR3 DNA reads TGTGCCAGCAGCTTGGGGGACAGGGAAAGGGGTGAGCAGTTCTTC. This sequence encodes CASSLGDRERGEQFF. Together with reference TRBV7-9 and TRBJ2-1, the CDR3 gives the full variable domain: DTGVSQNPRHKITKRGQNVTFRCDPISEHNRLYWYRQTLGQGPEFLTYFQNEAQLEKSRLLSDRFSAERPKGSFSTLEIQRTEQGDSAMYLCASSLGDRERGEQFFGPGTRLTVL.